This note documents a single TCR beta chain sequence. This clone has a handful of counts. The specificity of this receptor is unknown. Base qualities are not at hand, and no much larger clone is one base apart. Patients with autoimmune disease history or receiving systemic immunosuppression were excluded from the trial. In every dose cohort, peripheral blood was drawn for TCR sequencing at baseline, cycle 4 day 1, and cycle 7 day 1. Samples came from an open-label, multicenter, first-in-human phase I dose-escalation trial of ivuxolimab. Adults with locally advanced or metastatic head and neck squamous cell, hepatocellular, melanoma or renal cell carcinoma were enrolled in the trial. Before TCR sequencing, CD4+ T cells and CD8+ T cells from peripheral blood were sorted into separate populations. The CDR3 runs 19 amino acids, cysteine and phenylalanine included. Only CDR3 DNA remains: 57 bases, in frame from the first base. V loses 1 base of germline sequence and J loses 3 bases, and the interval between the two ends is 23 bases. The CDR1 and CDR2 encoded by the germline V gene are LGHNA and YNFKEQ.

The sample is drawn from a study of OX40 agonist ivuxolimab in advanced cancers. Study-level background: The costimulatory receptor OX40 (CD134) was targeted by ivuxolimab, a fully human IgG2 agonistic monoclonal antibody. Of the roughly 51 patients in dose escalation, around 20 had hepatocellular carcinoma, around 15 had melanoma, 9 had renal cell carcinoma and 9 had head and neck cancer. The monotherapy dose-escalation portion (N ≈ 50 patients) of the phase I ivuxolimab trial is reported in the paper. Patients were allowed to have had prior anti-PD-1, anti-PD-L1 or anti-CTLA-4 therapy, and around 37% of the dose-escalation patients had previously received checkpoint inhibitors. Partial responses were achieved by three dose-escalation patients, of whom one had hepatocellular carcinoma and two had cutaneous melanoma. In the dose-escalation cohort, over 65% of patients were male, and the mean age was around 60 years, with a range of 23 to 79. The purpose of peripheral TCRbeta sequencing was to test whether ivuxolimab changed TCR sequence diversity and led to clonal T-cell expansion. Intravenous ivuxolimab was administered to patients every 2 weeks at six dose levels: 0.01, 0.1, 0.3, 1.5, 3 and 10 mg/kg.

Genomic DNA was extracted from sorted cells for sequencing of the TCRbeta CDR3 region. TCRbeta CDR3 regions were sequenced using the immunoSEQ Assay. This is the immuneACCESS table as TCRdb keeps it, with only in-frame sequences that have V and J called. A part of the clones is gone; compared with another copy, unresolved V genes explain less than half, and the rest is unexplained. This sample has 50,000 to 60,000 clones in its table, and around 88% of those were observed once. About an eighth of the sample rests with the top ten. Study-level results and caveats: Partial responders in the 0.1-3.0 mg/kg groups had among the lowest normalized peripheral clonal expansion, especially among CD8+ T cells. After ivuxolimab, expanded clones were on average more numerous among CD8+ T cells than among CD4+ T cells. At doses of 0.1 to 3.0 mg/kg, clonal expansion of both CD4+ and CD8+ T cells in blood was seen between baseline and week 6. Low levels of normalized T-cell clonal expansion were also seen in some patients who did not respond. Which antigens the clonally expanded peripheral T cells were specific for was not determined.

The sequence was obtained from an adult with an advanced solid tumor such as melanoma, head and neck, liver or kidney cancer. The material was CD4+ or CD8+ T cells sorted from blood, obtained in a trial of the OX40 agonist ivuxolimab. The chain was built from TRBV4-2 and TRBJ2-3; a weak D assignment points to TRBD2 (6 bases agree). The nucleotides are TGTGCCAGCAGCCAAGCAACCCAACTCTGGCGGGGTTTAACAGATACGCAGTATTTT. This translates into CASSQATQLWRGLTDTQYF.